The 22 T cell receptor beta chains listed next were all sequenced from one sample in a study of cytomegalovirus exposure and HLA in healthy donors. 13 Jbeta primers and 60 Vbeta primers were used for the PCR. Profiled with immunoSEQ multiplex PCR; TCRdb holds only in-frame clones, not every one. Among around 100,000 clones, 60% to 75% were seen once, and the ten largest hold 1.5% to 2%. The specimen was PBMCs. All receptors derive from a woman in her thirties or forties in good health and CMV-seronegative.

This chain joins TRBV19 and TRBJ1-2, with a tentative D call TRBD1 (6 bases). Deletions cut 7 bases from V and 4 bases from J, with 25 bases between. The CDR3 is 17 residues long. Per the germline V gene, CDR1 is LNHDA and CDR2 is SQIVND (reference sequence). The CDR3 here is CASKVSVWGQTFYGYTF. DNA for the CDR3: TGTGCCAGTAAAGTCTCGGTTTGGGGACAAACCTTCTATGGCTACACCTTC.

The table lists this clone with a count of one. The chain links TRBV5-1 to TRBJ2-3; possible D gene TRBD1, 6 bases. This CDR3 is built from 14 residues. The V gene's germline CDR1 is SGHRS and CDR2 YFSETQ. The ends were cut back, 3 bases at V and 2 bases at J, with 10 bases in the middle. In DNA, the CDR3 is TGCGCCAGCAGCTGGGGACAACCCACAGATACGCAGTATTTT. The encoded protein is CASSWGQPTDTQYF.

The chain combines TRBV6-6 with TRBJ2-7; 7 nucleotides line up with TRBD1. J was trimmed by 0 bases and V by 2 bases; bases with no gene match: 1. There are 14 residues in the CDR3. The germline V gene encodes CDR1 MNHNY and CDR2 SVGAGI (reference sequence). This CDR3 is CASSYGDSSYEQYF. In DNA, the CDR3 is TGTGCCAGCAGTTACGGGGACAGCTCCTACGAGCAGTACTTC.

The rearrangement joins TRBV5-5 to TRBJ1-5, with D perhaps TRBD1 (5 bases). The CDR3 contains 14 residues. Germline V gene data show CDR1 as SGHKS and CDR2 as YYEKEE (reference sequence). The germline V and J ends were trimmed by 1 base and 4 bases, with 9 bases remaining between them. DNA for the CDR3: TGTGCCAGCAGCTTGAAGCAGGGTAATCAGCCCCAGCATTTT. Protein: CASSLKQGNQPQHF.

This chain connects TRBV4-1 to TRBJ2-5; TRBD2 matches at 11 bases. From germline, CDR1 is MGHRA and CDR2 YSYEKL. With 0 bases clipped from V and 5 bases from J, the junction kept 11 bases outside the gene matches. The CDR3 sequence is 18 residues long. The CDR3 nucleotides are TGCGCCAGCAGCCAAGATTCTAGCGGGGGGTCGAAGGGGGAGACCCAGTACTTC. Translated, it gives CASSQDSSGGSKGETQYF.

CDR3 nucleotide sequence: TGTGCCAGCAGTTCAACCGGGACAGTTGGCTACACCTTC. This sequence encodes CASSSTGTVGYTF. This sequence joins TRBV27 and TRBJ1-2, with TRBD1 matching over 7 bases. The trim removed 4 bases at V and 7 bases at J, leaving 6 bases unmatched. Germline CDR1 is MNHEY and CDR2 is SMNVEV (reference sequence). The CDR3 contains 13 residues.

This chain uses TRBV7-9 with TRBJ2-2; TRBD2 might be the D (6 bases). The V end lost 5 bases, the J end lost 1 base, and 8 bases lay between the germline ends. CDR3 size: 14 residues. Germline CDR1 is SEHNR and CDR2 is FQNEAQ (reference sequence). The CDR3 loop reads CASSGAGNTGELFF. The DNA for the CDR3 is TGTGCCAGCAGCGGAGCGGGGAACACCGGGGAGCTGTTTTTT.

V usage is TRBV5-1 and J usage is TRBJ2-7; 10 nucleotides agree with TRBD1. From germline, CDR1 is SGHRS and CDR2 YFSETQ. This CDR3 spans 14 amino acids. The ends lost 4 bases at V and 2 bases at J; junction bases unmatched: 3. The CDR3 nucleotides read TGCGCCAGCAGCGTCGGGACAGGGGCCTACGAGCAGTACTTC. This translates into CASSVGTGAYEQYF.

J is TRBJ2-1 and V is TRBV9, with 11 bases lining up with TRBD2. This CDR3 spans 15 amino acids. CDR1 and CDR2 (germline): SGDLS, YYNGEE. The junction had 8 bases not matched to a gene; V was cut back by 4 bases and J by 8 bases. CDR3 protein: CASSPLLAGGHEQFF. The CDR3, as DNA: TGTGCCAGCAGCCCCCTCTTAGCGGGGGGGCATGAGCAGTTCTTC.

The chain combines TRBV28 with TRBJ2-7; maybe TRBD1 (6 bases). The CDR3 loop spans 15 amino acids. From germline, CDR1 is MDHEN and CDR2 SYDVKM. Trimming removed 6 bases from V and 1 base from J, with 16 bases in between. The CDR3 region is CASSYTGTASYEQYF. The DNA for the CDR3 is TGTGCCAGCAGCTACACAGGGACCGCTTCCTACGAGCAGTACTTC. The full variable domain, completed using reference TRBV28 and TRBJ2-7, is DVKVTQSSRYLVKRTGEKVFLECVQDMDHENMFWYRQDPGLGLRLIYFSYDVKMKEKGDIPEGYSVSREKKERFSLILESASTNQTSMYLCASSYTGTASYEQYFGPGTRLTVT.

The chain combines TRBV11-3 with TRBJ2-1, with a tentative D call TRBD2 (7 bases). The CDR3 has 15 residues. V lost 1 base, J lost 8 bases, and 15 bases lay in between. The germline V gene encodes CDR1 SGHNT and CDR2 YENEEA. The CDR3 DNA sequence: TGTGCCAGCAGCTTAGTTCGGGGGGCGATGGATGAGCAGTTCTTC. Its translation is CASSLVRGAMDEQFF.

Only one count was recorded for this clone. V and J are TRBV30 and TRBJ2-7; a possible D gene is TRBD2 (6 bases). The CDR3 length is 13 residues. Germline V gene data show CDR1 as GTSNPN and CDR2 as SVGIG (reference sequence). The V gene lost 5 bases and the J gene lost 6 bases, with 17 bases spanning the gap. The CDR3 DNA is TGTGCCTGGGGCACCAGCGGGCAGACCGAGCAGTACTTC. This gives the protein CAWGTSGQTEQYF.

The CDR3 sequence is CAWSVISVWTSANTQYF. The CDR3 coding sequence is TGTGCCTGGAGTGTCATCTCGGTGTGGACTAGCGCGAATACGCAGTATTTT. The chain is built from TRBV30 and TRBJ2-3; 9 bases fit TRBD2. Germline V gene sequence: CDR1 GTSNPN, CDR2 SVGIG (reference sequence). The CDR3 runs 17 residues. V lost 0 bases to trimming and J lost 7 bases; unmatched junction nucleotides: 14.

This clone was observed a handful of times. The CDR3 DNA is TGTGCCACCAGCAGAGCCCCGACGGGGGGACTTTGGAATGAGCAGTTCTTC. It translates to CATSRAPTGGLWNEQFF. The chain carries TRBV15 and TRBJ2-1; 7 nucleotides align to TRBD2. CDR3 length equals 17 residues. CDR1 and CDR2 from the germline V gene are LNHNV and YYDKDF (reference sequence). Trimming cost V 1 base and J 7 bases; bases outside gene matches: 13.

The rearrangement joins TRBV27 to TRBJ2-5; possibly TRBD2 for D (7 bases). CDR3 length equals 15 residues. V lost 1 base to trimming and J lost 5 bases, with 14 bases between them. CDR1 is MNHEY and CDR2 is SMNVEV in the germline V gene (reference sequence). The CDR3, as DNA: TGTGCCAGCAGTTTATATGGGGGGGCCGTGGAGACCCAGTACTTC. Translation gives CASSLYGGAVETQYF.

The rearrangement uses TRBV29-1 and TRBJ2-2, with D possibly matching TRBD2 (5 bases). The germline V and J ends were trimmed by 2 bases and 1 base, with 11 bases remaining between them. The CDR3 is 15 amino acids. CDR1 SQVTM and CDR2 ANQGSEA come from the germline V gene. Here the CDR3 DNA reads TGCAGCGTTGAACTCGACCGGGAGAACACCGGGGAGCTGTTTTTT. It is translated as CSVELDRENTGELFF.

The chain couples TRBV12-5 to TRBJ1-1; 9 bases map to TRBD1. Germline V gene sequence: CDR1 LGHNT, CDR2 FRNRAP. The V gene end was trimmed by 0 bases and the J gene end by 7 bases; junction bases not matched to a gene: 3. This CDR3 is 14 amino acids long. As DNA, the CDR3 is TGTGCTAGTGGTTTGGTAACAGGGGGCGGTGAAGCTTTCTTT. Residues: CASGLVTGGGEAFF.

V usage is TRBV10-3 and J usage is TRBJ2-2, with 7 positions matching TRBD2. Losses at the gene ends were 4 bases for V and 3 bases for J; bases not matched to a gene: 2. CDR1 is ENHRY, CDR2 SYGVKD, per germline. The CDR3 contains 14 residues. CDR3 coding DNA: TGTGCCATCAGTGGGACTAGGGACACCGGGGAGCTGTTTTTT. Translating it yields CAISGTRDTGELFF.

V and J are TRBV5-4 and TRBJ2-7; D might be TRBD1 (5 bases). CDR3 length: 16 residues. V lost 0 bases and J 6 bases, leaving 19 bases between the germline ends. The V gene's germline CDR1 is SGHNT and CDR2 YYREEE (reference sequence). The CDR3 sequence: CASSLDQGTASREQYF. The CDR3 DNA follows: TGTGCCAGCAGCTTGGACCAGGGAACCGCGAGCCGCGAGCAGTACTTC.

Details on this clone: Sequence at one end of the junction differs from germline and may be a read error. The chain carries TRBV7-9 and TRBJ2-5; 7 nucleotides match TRBD2. The CDR3 runs 16 residues. Germline values: CDR1 SEHNR, CDR2 FQNEAQ (reference sequence). CDR3 sequence reads: CSSSLIGRRGEETQYF. In DNA, the CDR3 is TGTTCCAGCAGCCTAATTGGCCGACGGGGGGAAGAGACCCAGTACTTC.

The chain recombines TRBV6-1 with TRBJ1-1, with D hard to call. Germline V gene lookup returns CDR1 MNHNS and CDR2 SASEGT. V was shortened by 5 bases and J by 6 bases, with 10 bases between the two germline ends. The CDR3 runs to 12 residues. In DNA form, the CDR3 reads TGTGCCAGCAGTCAGAGGGCGGCTGAAGCTTTCTTT. This gives the protein CASSQRAAEAFF.

This chain uses TRBV7-9 with TRBJ1-6; 8 bases align to TRBD1. V was clipped by 3 bases and J by 10 bases; unmatched bases: 5. There are 14 residues in the CDR3. Germline V lookup: CDR1 SEHNR, CDR2 FQNEAQ (reference sequence). CDR3 in amino acids: CASSFGQGGSPLHF. CDR3 DNA sequence: TGTGCCAGCAGCTTTGGACAGGGTGGCTCACCCCTCCACTTT.